The 29 T cell receptor beta chains below come from one sample, sequenced in a study of neurological immune-mediated disorders (dated by TCRdb to about 2019). Library preparation was by 5' RACE. Sequencing relied on an Illumina HiSeq 2500. TCRdb reanalyzed the raw reads on its own, using fastp at Q25 for trimming and MiXCR for clone calling, and kept in-frame beta chains. Every CDR3 protein is listed once, alongside the most common genes and DNA of its rows. Present in this sample are tens of thousands of distinct CDR3 sequences, around 5.8% of which were seen just once. The biggest ten clones account for about 1.3% of the sample. The sample was CD4+ T cells from blood. These receptors all stem from a woman aged 18-29 years with multiple sclerosis.

This clonotype was observed at least ten times. The chain combines TRBV12-3 or TRBV12-4 with TRBJ2-7; 9 bases match TRBD2. Unmatched junction bases numbered 17, after V lost 6 bases and J lost 8 bases. This CDR3 is 16 amino acids long. DNA for the CDR3: TGTGCCAGCAGCCCAAGGGCGGGGGGGCCCATGGGTAAGCAGTACTTC. Protein sequence: CASSPRAGGPMGKQYF.

This clonotype was counted many times. The V call is TRBV10-3, the J call TRBJ2-3; perhaps D is TRBD1 or TRBD2 (6 bases each). The CDR3 is 15 residues long. From germline, CDR1 is ENHRY and CDR2 SYGVKD. With 0 bases removed from V and 5 bases from J, the gap between germline ends came to 12 bases. CDR3 DNA sequence: TGTGCCATCAGTGAGTCGGGGGGCCGTCAAGATACGCAGTATTTT. This codes for CAISESGGRQDTQYF.

In its sample, this clonotype was seen many times. CDR3 DNA sequence: TGTGCCAGCAGTTCCACAGACAGGGGAGGAACTGAAGCTTTCTTT. Residues: CASSSTDRGGTEAFF. The J gene is TRBJ1-1, the V gene TRBV6-5; 8 bases agree with TRBD1. With V trimmed by 4 bases and J by 5 bases, 9 bases remained unmatched. The CDR3 consists of 15 residues. Germline V CDR1 and CDR2: MNHEY, SVGAGI.

This clonotype was counted ten times or more. This chain joins TRBV6-5 and TRBJ1-3; D remains ambiguous. V was trimmed by 4 bases and J by 0 bases, leaving 10 bases between them. The CDR3 sequence is 15 residues long. The germline CDR1 and CDR2 sequences are MNHEY and SVGAGI. The DNA for the CDR3 is TGTGCCAGCAGTTTCTCCGGAAGCTCTGGAAACACCATATATTTT. This sequence encodes CASSFSGSSGNTIYF.

This clonotype was recorded at least ten times. The CDR3 DNA is TGTGCCAGCAGCCCCAGACAGGATGGCTACACCTTC. Translating gives CASSPRQDGYTF. V usage is TRBV7-8 and J usage is TRBJ1-2, with a tentative D call TRBD1 (6 bases). V lost 5 bases, J lost 6 bases, and 10 bases lay in between. Per germline, CDR1 SGHVS and CDR2 FQNEAQ. There are 12 residues in the CDR3.

Ten or more counts support this clonotype. The chain joins TRBV30 to TRBJ1-1; D is uncertain. V was trimmed by 5 bases and J by 10 bases, leaving 20 bases between them. This CDR3 spans 13 amino acids. Germline V gene data show CDR1 as GTSNPN and CDR2 as SVGIG (reference sequence). As DNA, the CDR3 is TGTGCCTGGGAAACTGGTTGGGGTGTCGCAGCTTTCTTT. Translating it yields CAWETGWGVAAFF.

This clonotype occurred many times. J is TRBJ2-1 and V is TRBV29-1; D remains ambiguous. CDR1 and CDR2 from the germline V gene are SQVTM and ANQGSEA. CDR3 size: 15 residues. Trimming stripped 7 bases from V and 5 bases from J, with 21 bases between. The CDR3 DNA reads TGCAGCGCCCGCTGGTATAGCACCGCCGACAATGAGCAGTTCTTC. This encodes CSARWYSTADNEQFF.

In its sample, this clonotype was seen many times. CDR3 protein: CASSRGQTGELFF. The CDR3 coding sequence is TGTGCCAGCAGCCGGGGACAGACCGGGGAGCTGTTTTTT. The chain has TRBV7-9 and TRBJ2-2; 7 bases map to TRBD1. The V and J ends lost 5 bases and 5 bases, in that order; junction bases with no gene match: 2. The CDR3 consists of 13 residues. Germline V gives CDR1 SEHNR, CDR2 FQNEAQ (reference sequence).

This clonotype was recorded a few times. The rearrangement links TRBV20-1 to TRBJ1-2; D gene ambiguous. CDR3 length: 15 residues. CDR1 and CDR2 from the germline V gene are DFQATT and SNEGSKA (reference sequence). V lost 3 bases, J lost 4 bases, and 18 bases lay in between. The CDR3 protein is CSASSVSVSIYGYTF. For the CDR3, the DNA is TGCAGTGCTAGCTCGGTCAGCGTTTCAATCTATGGCTACACCTTC.

This clonotype was recorded at least ten times. The rearrangement uses TRBV14 and TRBJ1-2; D ambiguous. CDR1 is SGHDN and CDR2 is FVKESK in the germline V gene. The CDR3 is 14 amino acids. V was trimmed by 2 bases and J by 0 bases, leaving 7 bases between them. CDR3 residues: CASSQLGPNYGYTF. Written as DNA, the CDR3 is TGTGCCAGCAGCCAATTAGGGCCTAACTATGGCTACACCTTC.

This clonotype was counted ten times or more. The CDR3 reads CSARPGLAVTGELFF. The CDR3 DNA is TGCAGTGCTAGACCTGGACTAGCGGTCACCGGGGAGCTGTTTTTT. The chain uses TRBV20-1 and TRBJ2-2; 10 bases are shared with TRBD2. The CDR3 loop spans 15 amino acids. V shed 2 bases, J shed 4 bases, and the junction held 4 bases outside the gene matches. The germline V gene has CDR1 DFQATT and CDR2 SNEGSKA (reference sequence).

This clonotype was recorded many times. The chain carries TRBV20-1 and TRBJ2-7; 12 bases are shared with TRBD2. The CDR3 sequence is 17 residues long. V gave up 0 bases and J gave up 2 bases; unmatched junction bases: 8. Germline values: CDR1 DFQATT, CDR2 SNEGSKA (reference sequence). The CDR3 sequence: CSARDSLAGGLPYEQYF. CDR3 coding DNA: TGCAGTGCTAGAGACTCACTAGCGGGGGGACTCCCCTACGAGCAGTACTTC.

This clonotype was seen many times. The chain couples TRBV29-1 to TRBJ2-1, with D uncertain. CDR3 length equals 11 residues. CDR1 and CDR2 (germline): SQVTM, ANQGSEA. V was pared by 7 bases and J by 4 bases, with 8 bases between. The CDR3 sequence is CSARSYNEQFF. The DNA for the CDR3 is TGCAGCGCCAGGTCGTACAATGAGCAGTTCTTC.

This rearrangement joins TRBV19 to TRBJ1-3; a possible D gene is TRBD1 (6 bases). This CDR3 spans 14 amino acids. V shed 9 bases and J shed 2 bases, with 14 bases lying between them. Germline V CDR1 and CDR2: LNHDA, SQIVND (reference sequence). The CDR3 protein is CASQQGRPGNTIYF. For the CDR3, the DNA is TGTGCCAGCCAACAGGGAAGACCTGGAAACACCATATATTTT.

The V and J genes are TRBV24-1 and TRBJ2-1; TRBD2 matches 8 bases. The germline gives CDR1 KGHDR, CDR2 SFDVKD. This CDR3 spans 17 amino acids. The ends lost 3 bases at V and 5 bases at J; junction bases unmatched: 11. The CDR3 sequence: CATSDPGGTSQDNEQFF. The CDR3 DNA reads as TGTGCCACCAGTGATCCGGGGGGGACTTCTCAGGACAATGAGCAGTTCTTC.

This sequence joins TRBV20-1 and TRBJ2-7; D gene unclear. There are 13 residues in the CDR3. Trimming took 5 bases from V and 2 from J, leaving 13 bases between them. Germline V gives CDR1 DFQATT, CDR2 SNEGSKA (reference sequence). This chain's CDR3 is CSAYSTGTYEQYV. As DNA, the CDR3 is TGCAGTGCTTATTCCACTGGTACCTACGAGCAGTACGTC.

This clonotype has ten or more counts. V gene TRBV20-1 combines with J gene TRBJ1-6; D is perhaps TRBD1 (6 bases). From germline, CDR1 is DFQATT and CDR2 SNEGSKA (reference sequence). Trimming shortened V by 5 bases and J by 0 bases, and 11 bases separated the two germline ends. The CDR3 length is 15 residues. CDR3: CSAADRSSYNSPLHF. In nucleotides, the CDR3 is TGCAGTGCTGCCGACAGGAGCTCCTATAATTCACCCCTCCACTTT.

The table lists this clonotype with a few counts. The chain recombines TRBV29-1 with TRBJ2-3; 9 bases are a match to TRBD1. The CDR3 sequence is 13 residues long. V was pared by 5 bases and J by 4 bases, with 4 bases of the junction left unmatched. The V gene's germline CDR1 is SQVTM and CDR2 ANQGSEA. CDR3 sequence: CSVHDRGADTQYF. The CDR3 region has the DNA TGCAGCGTTCATGACAGGGGGGCAGATACGCAGTATTTT.

This clonotype was counted ten times or more. The J gene is TRBJ2-1, the V gene TRBV5-1, with 8 bases matching TRBD1. Germline V gives CDR1 SGHRS, CDR2 YFSETQ. The CDR3 length is 14 residues. V shed 2 bases, J shed 8 bases, and the junction held 6 bases outside the gene matches. The CDR3 protein is CASSLGQGPDEQFF. For the CDR3, the DNA is TGCGCCAGCAGCTTAGGACAGGGACCGGATGAGCAGTTCTTC.

This clonotype was detected ten times or more. The V gene is TRBV12-3 or TRBV12-4, the J gene TRBJ2-4; D ambiguous. Trimming took off 1 base at V and 2 bases at J, with 6 bases between the two ends. This CDR3 comprises 14 residues. CDR3 region: CASSLGVSKNIQYF. The CDR3 nucleotides read TGTGCCAGCAGTTTAGGGGTGTCCAAAAACATTCAGTACTTC.

As DNA, the CDR3 is TGCAGTGCTAGAGTGGCTAATCCGAATGAAAAACTGTTTTTT. Protein sequence: CSARVANPNEKLFF. V usage is TRBV20-1 and J usage is TRBJ1-4; D not resolved. The CDR3 totals 14 residues. Germline loops: CDR1 DFQATT, CDR2 SNEGSKA (reference sequence). Between the trimmed V and J ends, which lost 1 base and 5 bases, there was a span of 11 bases.

This clonotype was observed at least ten times. This chain links TRBV20-1 with TRBJ2-7; D unresolved. Germline values: CDR1 DFQATT, CDR2 SNEGSKA (reference sequence). Trimming removed 1 base at V and 2 bases at J, with 15 bases between. This CDR3 has 15 amino acids. The CDR3 sequence is CSARGRSTNTYEQYF. The CDR3 nucleotides are TGCAGTGCTAGAGGAAGGTCAACAAACACCTACGAGCAGTACTTC.

This clonotype was detected only a few times. The gene calls are TRBV18 and TRBJ1-4, with D possibly matching TRBD1 (5 bases). CDR1 KGHSH and CDR2 LQKENI come from the germline V gene. V lost 6 bases and J lost 5, with 10 bases in between. The CDR3 consists of 13 residues. The CDR3 sequence: CASSDRGNEKLFF. The CDR3 DNA is TGTGCCAGCTCCGACAGAGGGAATGAAAAACTGTTTTTT.

This clonotype has just a few counts. This chain joins TRBV5-6 and TRBJ1-5, with D unclear. Germline CDR1 SGHDT, CDR2 YYEEEE. Between the trimmed V and J ends, which lost 1 base and 7 bases, there was a span of 3 bases. The CDR3 consists of 11 residues. The CDR3 here is CASSLLQPQHF. CDR3 in DNA: TGTGCCAGCAGCTTGTTACAGCCCCAGCATTTT.

This clonotype has ten or more counts. The chain's CDR3 is CASSYEGTLLYEQYV. CDR3 sequence (DNA): TGTGCCAGCAGTTACGAGGGGACACTACTTTACGAGCAGTACGTC. This chain uses TRBV6-6 with TRBJ2-7; tentatively, D is TRBD1 (6 bases). Germline V CDR1 and CDR2: MNHNY, SVGAGI (reference sequence). The ends were cut back, 2 bases at V and 4 bases at J, with 15 bases in the middle. The CDR3 runs 15 residues.

This clonotype has at least ten counts. The chain is built from TRBV4-3 and TRBJ2-3, with D maybe TRBD2 (5 bases). Germline V lookup: CDR1 LGHNA, CDR2 YSLEER. Trimming left V 5 bases short and J 4 bases short, with 10 bases between. This CDR3 is built from 13 residues. The CDR3 region has the DNA TGCGCCAGCAGCAGACTAACAGCAGATACGCAGTATTTT. Protein sequence: CASSRLTADTQYF.

This clonotype was seen ten or more times. The V and J genes are TRBV14 and TRBJ2-3, with D possibly TRBD1 on 5 matching bases. Germline V CDR1 and CDR2: SGHDN, FVKESK. V gave up 0 bases and J gave up 2 bases, with 9 bases separating them. This CDR3 has 15 residues. As DNA, the CDR3 is TGTGCCAGCAGCCAAGACCCGACAGCCACAGATACGCAGTATTTT. Translated: CASSQDPTATDTQYF.

This clonotype showed up many times. The chain is built from TRBV29-1 and TRBJ2-3; no clear D. Germline V gives CDR1 SQVTM, CDR2 ANQGSEA. This CDR3 is built from 14 residues. The V end lost 8 bases, the J end lost 3 bases, and 18 bases lay between the germline ends. The CDR3 DNA is TGCAGCTCAGTTAGGGTGCAGAGGACAGATACGCAGTATTTT. Translating gives CSSVRVQRTDTQYF.

This clonotype was recorded at least ten times. In nucleotides, the CDR3 is TGTGCCAGCAGCAATGAGCCCTATAATTCACCCCTCCACTTT. It specifies CASSNEPYNSPLHF. This chain links TRBV3-1 with TRBJ1-6; D gene ambiguous. Germline loops: CDR1 LGHDT, CDR2 YNNKEL (reference sequence). Trimming stripped 5 bases from V and 2 bases from J, with 7 bases between. This CDR3 has 14 residues.